The rows below give T cell receptor beta chains drawn from one sample of a study of T cell responses to AZD1222 COVID-19 vaccine. Method: immunoSEQ multiplex PCR; TCRdb's copy keeps in-frame clones and lacks some. The sample has 150,000 to 200,000 clones; around 90% are singletons. The sample consisted of peripheral blood, taken on day 0 of AZD1222 vaccination. These receptors came from an adult in good health. CDR3s include the opening cysteine and the closing phenylalanine or tryptophan. Fields, in order: D gene, J gene, V gene, clone size, CDR3 DNA, CDR3 protein. The D gene is left open where the match is weak. Clone size, where shown, is once, few, many, or a class for clones that have expanded.

d_call: .; j_call: TRBJ1-1; v_call: TRBV6-5; clone_size: .; cdr3_nt: TGTGCCAGCAGTTACTCGATACAGGGGAACACTGAAGCTTTCTTT; cdr3_aa: CASSYSIQGNTEAFF
d_call: TRBD2; j_call: TRBJ2-1; v_call: TRBV6-1; clone_size: once; cdr3_nt: TGTGCCAGCAGTGTAGCGGGAGGGTTTTACAATGAGCAGTTCTTC; cdr3_aa: CASSVAGGFYNEQFF
d_call: .; j_call: TRBJ2-2; v_call: TRBV6-5; clone_size: .; cdr3_nt: TGTGCCAGCAGGAGGGTGGGGAACACCGGGGAGCTGTTTTTT; cdr3_aa: CASRRVGNTGELFF
d_call: .; j_call: TRBJ2-3; v_call: TRBV7-9; clone_size: .; cdr3_nt: TGTGCCAGCAGCTTAGACGCGGGGATGGATACGCAGTATTTT; cdr3_aa: CASSLDAGMDTQYF
d_call: .; j_call: TRBJ2-5; v_call: TRBV28; clone_size: .; cdr3_nt: TGTGCCAGCAGCTTACCTCCGGGCACTTGGGGGGAGACCCAGTACTTC; cdr3_aa: CASSLPPGTWGETQYF
d_call: TRBD2; j_call: TRBJ2-1; v_call: TRBV28; clone_size: .; cdr3_nt: TGTGCCAGCAGTTTGGGGACTAGCGGTTACAATGAGCAGTTCTTC; cdr3_aa: CASSLGTSGYNEQFF
d_call: .; j_call: TRBJ1-2; v_call: TRBV14; clone_size: .; cdr3_nt: TGTGCCAGCAGCCAAGACCGTGGCGTTTATGGCTACACCTTC; cdr3_aa: CASSQDRGVYGYTF
d_call: TRBD1; j_call: TRBJ1-2; v_call: TRBV27; clone_size: .; cdr3_nt: TGTGCCAGCAGTTCGAAGGGGGCGTCGTACTATGGCTACACCTTC; cdr3_aa: CASSSKGASYYGYTF
d_call: TRBD2; j_call: TRBJ2-1; v_call: TRBV6-5; clone_size: .; cdr3_nt: TGTGCCAGCAGCCGAAGCGGGAGACTACACAATGAGCAGTTCTTC; cdr3_aa: CASSRSGRLHNEQFF
d_call: .; j_call: TRBJ2-7; v_call: TRBV14; clone_size: .; cdr3_nt: TGTGCCAGCAGCCAGTACAGAGTAGTCGGGCAGTACTTC; cdr3_aa: CASSQYRVVGQYF
d_call: .; j_call: TRBJ1-2; v_call: TRBV19; clone_size: .; cdr3_nt: TGTGCCAGTAGCTCACTATCTGGCTATGGCTACACCTTC; cdr3_aa: CASSSLSGYGYTF
d_call: .; j_call: TRBJ1-3; v_call: TRBV5-5; clone_size: .; cdr3_nt: TGTGCCAGCAGCTTGTGGATGAGCTCTGGAAACACCATATATTTT; cdr3_aa: CASSLWMSSGNTIYF
d_call: TRBD1; j_call: TRBJ1-2; v_call: TRBV9; clone_size: .; cdr3_nt: TGTGCCAGCAGCGCGCCGACAGGGGAGGTAAACTATGGCTACACCTTC; cdr3_aa: CASSAPTGEVNYGYTF
d_call: .; j_call: TRBJ1-1; v_call: TRBV4-1; clone_size: .; cdr3_nt: TGCGCCAGCAGCCAAGTACAGGGAACTGAAGCTTTCTTT; cdr3_aa: CASSQVQGTEAFF
d_call: .; j_call: TRBJ2-7; v_call: TRBV7-2; clone_size: .; cdr3_nt: TGTGCCAGCAGCTCCTCTACTAGCACCTCCTACGAGCAGTACTTC; cdr3_aa: CASSSSTSTSYEQYF
d_call: .; j_call: TRBJ2-5; v_call: TRBV7-3; clone_size: once; cdr3_nt: TGTGCCAGCAGCTCGATCAGGGGAACCCAAGAGACCCAGTACTTC; cdr3_aa: CASSSIRGTQETQYF
d_call: .; j_call: TRBJ1-4; v_call: TRBV15; clone_size: .; cdr3_nt: TGTGCCACCAGCAGAGAAAGGGGTGCAACTAATGAAAAACTGTTTTTT; cdr3_aa: CATSRERGATNEKLFF
d_call: TRBD2; j_call: TRBJ2-1; v_call: TRBV4-1; clone_size: .; cdr3_nt: TGCGCCAGCAGCCAGCCGGGACTAGCGGGAGGGCCGGGTTCTTTGGGTGAGCAGTTCTTC; cdr3_aa: CASSQPGLAGGPGSLGEQFF
d_call: .; j_call: TRBJ1-3; v_call: TRBV30; clone_size: .; cdr3_nt: TGTGCCTGGAGTCCTCTGTTGACAGTGCCCTCTGGAAACACCATATATTTT; cdr3_aa: CAWSPLLTVPSGNTIYF
d_call: .; j_call: TRBJ1-3; v_call: TRBV11-2; clone_size: .; cdr3_nt: TGTGCCAGCAGCTTGATGGGACTGGGGGACACCATATATTTT; cdr3_aa: CASSLMGLGDTIYF
d_call: .; j_call: TRBJ1-6; v_call: TRBV19; clone_size: .; cdr3_nt: TGTGCCAGTAGTATTAGCCCACCGTATAATTCACCCCTCCACTTT; cdr3_aa: CASSISPPYNSPLHF
d_call: .; j_call: TRBJ1-3; v_call: TRBV6-5; clone_size: .; cdr3_nt: TGTGCCAGCAGTATCGGGCGATTAGGAAACACCATATATTTT; cdr3_aa: CASSIGRLGNTIYF
d_call: .; j_call: TRBJ2-7; v_call: TRBV21-1; clone_size: .; cdr3_nt: TGTGCCAGCGGGCCTGCGGGTCTCGCCTACGAGCAGTACTTC; cdr3_aa: CASGPAGLAYEQYF
d_call: .; j_call: TRBJ2-1; v_call: TRBV2; clone_size: .; cdr3_nt: TGTGCCAGCAGTGCTAAAGGGGAGCAGTTCTTC; cdr3_aa: CASSAKGEQFF
d_call: .; j_call: TRBJ2-3; v_call: TRBV2; clone_size: .; cdr3_nt: TGTGCCAGCAGTGCGACCTCCATGGAGCGGAGGAACACAGATACGCAGTATTTT; cdr3_aa: CASSATSMERRNTDTQYF
d_call: .; j_call: TRBJ1-1; v_call: TRBV27; clone_size: .; cdr3_nt: TGTGCCAGCAGTTTATGGGGGGTGGACACTGAAGCTTTCTTT; cdr3_aa: CASSLWGVDTEAFF
d_call: TRBD2; j_call: TRBJ2-3; v_call: TRBV10-2; clone_size: .; cdr3_nt: TGCGCCAGCAGTGACGGGGGGGCCGGCACAGATACGCAGTATTTT; cdr3_aa: CASSDGGAGTDTQYF
d_call: .; j_call: TRBJ1-2; v_call: TRBV6-5; clone_size: .; cdr3_nt: TGTGCCAGCAGTTACTCTTCGAGTGGGTATGGCTACACCTTC; cdr3_aa: CASSYSSSGYGYTF
d_call: .; j_call: TRBJ1-1; v_call: TRBV4-1; clone_size: .; cdr3_nt: TGCGCCAGCAGCCCACAGATGAACACTGAAGCTTTCTTT; cdr3_aa: CASSPQMNTEAFF
d_call: .; j_call: TRBJ1-6; v_call: TRBV21-1; clone_size: .; cdr3_nt: TGTGCCAGCAAGTACTCCGGGACAGGCTATCGACCCTATAATTCACCCCTCCACTTT; cdr3_aa: CASKYSGTGYRPYNSPLHF
d_call: .; j_call: TRBJ2-2; v_call: TRBV7-9; clone_size: .; cdr3_nt: TGTGCCAGCAGCTCCCGACTAGACACCGGGGAGCTGTTTTTT; cdr3_aa: CASSSRLDTGELFF
d_call: .; j_call: TRBJ1-2; v_call: TRBV19; clone_size: .; cdr3_nt: TGTGCCAGTAGTCCCCCCCGGGACAAGACCAACTATGGCTACACCTTC; cdr3_aa: CASSPPRDKTNYGYTF
d_call: .; j_call: TRBJ1-1; v_call: TRBV6-5; clone_size: few; cdr3_nt: TGTGCCAGCAGAGCCACCCCGGGTACTGAAGCTTTCTTT; cdr3_aa: CASRATPGTEAFF
d_call: TRBD2; j_call: TRBJ2-2; v_call: TRBV4-2; clone_size: .; cdr3_nt: TGTGCCAGCAGCCAAGAAGGAAAAAGTAGGTGGACTAGCGGGTCCGGGGAGCTGTTTTTT; cdr3_aa: CASSQEGKSRWTSGSGELFF
d_call: TRBD1; j_call: TRBJ2-7; v_call: TRBV19; clone_size: .; cdr3_nt: TGTGCCAGTAGTGACGGGGGGACAGGGGGCTACGAGCAGTACTTC; cdr3_aa: CASSDGGTGGYEQYF
d_call: .; j_call: TRBJ2-7; v_call: TRBV7-9; clone_size: few; cdr3_nt: TGTGCCAGCAGCTTGGCGATTAAGGACGAGCAGTACTTC; cdr3_aa: CASSLAIKDEQYF
d_call: .; j_call: TRBJ2-7; v_call: TRBV28; clone_size: .; cdr3_nt: TGTGCCAGCAGTCCCTCTGGACCCGTGAGCTCCTACGAGCAGTACTTC; cdr3_aa: CASSPSGPVSSYEQYF
d_call: .; j_call: TRBJ2-7; v_call: TRBV6-7; clone_size: .; cdr3_nt: TGTGCCGGACTACCTCCCCCCCCCAGGACAGACGGGGCTTCGTACTTC; cdr3_aa: CAGLPPPPRTDGASYF
d_call: .; j_call: TRBJ2-7; v_call: TRBV28; clone_size: .; cdr3_nt: TGTGCCAGCAGTCCCCCGGGGAACGAGCAGTACTTC; cdr3_aa: CASSPPGNEQYF
d_call: .; j_call: TRBJ2-1; v_call: TRBV9; clone_size: .; cdr3_nt: TGTGCCAGCAGCGTAGCTCGGGTGGCCTACAATGAGCAGTTCTTC; cdr3_aa: CASSVARVAYNEQFF
d_call: TRBD2; j_call: TRBJ2-7; v_call: TRBV19; clone_size: .; cdr3_nt: TGTGCCAGTAGTATCGGACTAGCGGGAGTCTACGAGCAGTACTTC; cdr3_aa: CASSIGLAGVYEQYF
d_call: TRBD2; j_call: TRBJ2-3; v_call: TRBV7-8; clone_size: .; cdr3_nt: TGTGCCAGCAGCGTAGCGGGAGCCCCAGATACGCAGTATTTT; cdr3_aa: CASSVAGAPDTQYF
d_call: .; j_call: TRBJ1-3; v_call: TRBV6-5; clone_size: .; cdr3_nt: TGTGCCAGCAGTTACTCGGACGGAAACACCATATATTTT; cdr3_aa: CASSYSDGNTIYF
d_call: .; j_call: TRBJ1-2; v_call: TRBV29-1; clone_size: .; cdr3_nt: TGCAGCGTTGAAGTGGGATACTATGGCTACACCTTC; cdr3_aa: CSVEVGYYGYTF
d_call: .; j_call: TRBJ1-2; v_call: TRBV2; clone_size: .; cdr3_nt: TGTGCCAGCAGTGAGTTAAAATCCGGGCGTGACGGCTACACCTTC; cdr3_aa: CASSELKSGRDGYTF
d_call: .; j_call: TRBJ2-5; v_call: TRBV2; clone_size: once; cdr3_nt: TGTGCCAGCAGTGAAGGACCGACCCAGTACTTC; cdr3_aa: CASSEGPTQYF
d_call: TRBD1; j_call: TRBJ2-2; v_call: TRBV19; clone_size: .; cdr3_nt: TGTGCCAGTAGTATAACAGGGGGGACCGGGGAGCTGTTTTTT; cdr3_aa: CASSITGGTGELFF
d_call: .; j_call: TRBJ1-2; v_call: TRBV28; clone_size: .; cdr3_nt: TGTGCCAGCAGTTTCGTGGACTATGGCTACACCTTC; cdr3_aa: CASSFVDYGYTF